This T cell receptor (beta chain) is from a study of post-analysis software for immune sequencing data. This CDR3 has 16 residues. The V end was cut by 5 bases, the J end by 8 bases, with 21 bases between. CDR1 is SGHTA and CDR2 is FQGNSA in the germline V gene. This clonotype was seen a few times. What it binds is not known. General study points: Samples from one preparation batch, clustered by F measure, grouped strongly together. There were about 5 TRBV segments more frequent in patients than controls, and TRBV5-6, TRBV5-1 and TRBV20-1 were among them.

The authors incorporated unique molecular identifiers into the TCR beta cDNA libraries. The yield from approximately 1 to 10 million T cells was about 500,000 cDNA molecules in total. TCRdb re-called the PCR reads with MiXCR, one entry per CDR3 protein. The data contain approximately 630,000 distinct CDR3 sequences, roughly three fifths of them singletons. This chain links TRBV7-2 with TRBJ2-2; tentative D call: TRBD2 (6 bases). Input material: blood. This receptor was identified in a girl aged 2 to 9 with multiple sclerosis. This CDR3 reads CASSEWRAQIKGELFF. For the CDR3, the DNA is TGTGCCAGCAGCGAGTGGAGGGCCCAGATAAAAGGGGAGCTGTTTTTT.